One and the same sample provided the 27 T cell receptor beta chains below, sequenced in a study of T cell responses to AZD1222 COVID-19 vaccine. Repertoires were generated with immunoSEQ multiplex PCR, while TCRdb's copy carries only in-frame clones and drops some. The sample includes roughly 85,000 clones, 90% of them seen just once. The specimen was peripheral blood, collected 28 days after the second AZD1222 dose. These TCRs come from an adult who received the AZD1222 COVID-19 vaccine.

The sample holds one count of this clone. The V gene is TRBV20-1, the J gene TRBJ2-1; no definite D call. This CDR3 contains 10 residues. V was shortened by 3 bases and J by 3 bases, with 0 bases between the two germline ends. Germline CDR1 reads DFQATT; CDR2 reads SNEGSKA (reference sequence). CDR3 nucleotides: TGCAGTGCTAGCTACAATGAGCAGTTCTTC. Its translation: CSASYNEQFF.

The CDR3 DNA reads as TGTGCCATCAGTGAGGCCCGGGGGGAAATACCCCTCCACTTT. It encodes CAISEARGEIPLHF. The gene calls are TRBV10-3 and TRBJ1-6, with D tentatively TRBD1 (5 bases). The CDR3 is 14 amino acids. Trimming shortened V by 2 bases and J by 12 bases, and 14 bases separated the two germline ends. Germline loops: CDR1 ENHRY, CDR2 SYGVKD.

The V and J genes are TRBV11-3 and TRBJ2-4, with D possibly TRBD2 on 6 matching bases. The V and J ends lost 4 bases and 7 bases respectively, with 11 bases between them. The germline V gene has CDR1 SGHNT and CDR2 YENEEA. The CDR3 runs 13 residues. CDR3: CASSWRAGNIQYF. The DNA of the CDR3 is TGTGCCAGCAGCTGGAGGGCCGGGAACATTCAGTACTTC.

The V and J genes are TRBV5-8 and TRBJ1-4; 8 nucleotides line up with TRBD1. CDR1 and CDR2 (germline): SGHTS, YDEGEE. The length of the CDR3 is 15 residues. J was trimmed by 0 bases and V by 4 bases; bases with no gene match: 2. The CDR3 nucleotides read TGTGCCAGCAGCCAGGGGGCCGCAACTAATGAAAAACTGTTTTTT. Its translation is CASSQGAATNEKLFF.

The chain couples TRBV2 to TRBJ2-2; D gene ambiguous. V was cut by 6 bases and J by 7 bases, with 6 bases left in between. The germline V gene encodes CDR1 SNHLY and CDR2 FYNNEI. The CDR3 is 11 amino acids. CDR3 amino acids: CASSPRGELFF. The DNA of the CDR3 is TGTGCCAGCAGCCCCCGCGGGGAGCTGTTTTTT.

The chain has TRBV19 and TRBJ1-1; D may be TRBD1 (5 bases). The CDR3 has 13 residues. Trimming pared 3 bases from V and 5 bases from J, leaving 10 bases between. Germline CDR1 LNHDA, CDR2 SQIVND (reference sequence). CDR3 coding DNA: TGTGCCAGTAGTATGAAGGGGAGGACTGAAGCTTTCTTT. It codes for CASSMKGRTEAFF.

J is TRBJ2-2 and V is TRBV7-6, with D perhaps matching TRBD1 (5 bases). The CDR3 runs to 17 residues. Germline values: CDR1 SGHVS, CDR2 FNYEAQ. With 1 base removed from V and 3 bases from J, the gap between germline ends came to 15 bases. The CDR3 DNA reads TGTGCCAGCAGCTTAGAGGCCAGGGCTACGTACACCGGGGAGCTGTTTTTT. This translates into CASSLEARATYTGELFF.

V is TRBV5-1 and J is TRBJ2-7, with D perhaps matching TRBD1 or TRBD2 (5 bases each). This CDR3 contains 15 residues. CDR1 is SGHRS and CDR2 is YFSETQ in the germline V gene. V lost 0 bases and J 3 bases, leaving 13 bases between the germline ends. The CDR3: CASSLAGDRVYEQYF. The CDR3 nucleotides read TGCGCCAGCAGCTTGGCCGGGGACCGGGTCTACGAGCAGTACTTC.

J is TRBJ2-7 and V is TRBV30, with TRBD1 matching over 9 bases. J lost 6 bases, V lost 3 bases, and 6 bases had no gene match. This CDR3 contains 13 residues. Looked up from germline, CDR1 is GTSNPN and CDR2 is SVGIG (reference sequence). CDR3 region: CAWSGTGYPEQYF. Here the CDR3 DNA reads TGTGCCTGGAGCGGGACAGGGTATCCCGAGCAGTACTTC.

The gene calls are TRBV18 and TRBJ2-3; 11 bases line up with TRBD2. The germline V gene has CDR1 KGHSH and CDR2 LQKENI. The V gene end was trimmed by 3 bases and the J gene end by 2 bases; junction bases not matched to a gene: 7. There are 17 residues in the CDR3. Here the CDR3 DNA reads TGTGCCAGCTCACCGGAGGGACTAGCGGCCGTCACAGATACGCAGTATTTT. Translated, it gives CASSPEGLAAVTDTQYF.

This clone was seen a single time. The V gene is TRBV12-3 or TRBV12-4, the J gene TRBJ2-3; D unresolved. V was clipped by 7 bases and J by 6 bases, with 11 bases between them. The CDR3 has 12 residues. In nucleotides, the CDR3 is TGTGCCAGCAACACAATTGGGGATACGCAGTATTTT. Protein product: CASNTIGDTQYF.

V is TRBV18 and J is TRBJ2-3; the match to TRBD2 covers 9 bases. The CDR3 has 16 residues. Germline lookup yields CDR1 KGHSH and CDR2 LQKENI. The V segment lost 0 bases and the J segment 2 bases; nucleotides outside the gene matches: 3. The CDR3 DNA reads TGTGCCAGCTCACCACCCGGGACTAGCAACACAGATACGCAGTATTTT. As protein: CASSPPGTSNTDTQYF. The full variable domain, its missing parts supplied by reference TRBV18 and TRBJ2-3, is NAGVMQNPRHLVRRRGQEARLRCSPMKGHSHVYWYRQLPEEGLKFMVYLQKENIIDESGMPKERFSAEFPKEGPSILRIQQVVRGDSAAYFCASSPPGTSNTDTQYFGPGTRLTVL.

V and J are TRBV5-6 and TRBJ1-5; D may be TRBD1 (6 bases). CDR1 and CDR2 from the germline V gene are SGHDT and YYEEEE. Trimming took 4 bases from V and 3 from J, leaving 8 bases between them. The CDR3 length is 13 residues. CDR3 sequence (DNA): TGTGCCAGCAGCGGACAGTACAATCAGCCCCAGCATTTT. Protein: CASSGQYNQPQHF.

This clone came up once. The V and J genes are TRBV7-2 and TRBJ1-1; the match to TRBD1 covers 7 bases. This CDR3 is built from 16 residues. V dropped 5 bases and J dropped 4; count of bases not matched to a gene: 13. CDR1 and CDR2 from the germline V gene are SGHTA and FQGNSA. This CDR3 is CASSPRGVGTATEAFF. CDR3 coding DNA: TGTGCCAGCAGCCCCCGGGGTGTCGGGACAGCCACTGAAGCTTTCTTT. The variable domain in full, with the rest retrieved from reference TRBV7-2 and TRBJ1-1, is GAGVSQSPSNKVTEKGKDVELRCDPISGHTALYWYRQSLGQGLEFLIYFQGNSAPDKSGLPSDRFSAERTGGSVSTLTIQRTQQEDSAVYLCASSPRGVGTATEAFFGQGTRLTVV.

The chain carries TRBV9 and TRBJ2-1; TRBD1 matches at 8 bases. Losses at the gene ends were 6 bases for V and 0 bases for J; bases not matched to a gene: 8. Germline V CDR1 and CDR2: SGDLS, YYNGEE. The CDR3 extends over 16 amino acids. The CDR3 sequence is CASTQGAQDSYNEQFF. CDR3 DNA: TGTGCCAGCACCCAGGGGGCCCAAGACTCCTACAATGAGCAGTTCTTC. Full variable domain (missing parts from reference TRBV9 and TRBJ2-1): DSGVTQTPKHLITATGQRVTLRCSPRSGDLSVYWYQQSLDQGLQFLIQYYNGEERAKGNILERFSAQQFPDLHSELNLSSLELGDSALYFCASTQGAQDSYNEQFFGPGTRLTVL.

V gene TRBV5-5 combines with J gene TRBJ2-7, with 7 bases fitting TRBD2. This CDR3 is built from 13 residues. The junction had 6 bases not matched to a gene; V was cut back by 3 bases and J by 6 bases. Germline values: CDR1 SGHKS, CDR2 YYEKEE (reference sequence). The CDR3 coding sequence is TGTGCCAGCAGCTCTACTAGCGACACCGAGCAGTACTTC. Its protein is CASSSTSDTEQYF.

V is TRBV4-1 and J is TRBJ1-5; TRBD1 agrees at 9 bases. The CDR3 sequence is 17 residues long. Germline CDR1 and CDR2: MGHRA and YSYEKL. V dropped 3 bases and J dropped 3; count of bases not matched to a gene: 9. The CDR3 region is CASSQSPGQGSNQPQHF. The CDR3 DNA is TGCGCCAGCAGCCAGTCCCCGGGACAGGGCTCCAATCAGCCCCAGCATTTT.

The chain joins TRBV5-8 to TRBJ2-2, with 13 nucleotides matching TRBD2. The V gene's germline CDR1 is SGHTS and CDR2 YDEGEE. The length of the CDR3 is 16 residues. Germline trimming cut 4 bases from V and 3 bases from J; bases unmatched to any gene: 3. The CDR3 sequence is CASSKGLAGDTGELFF. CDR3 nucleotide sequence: TGTGCCAGCAGCAAAGGACTAGCGGGAGACACCGGGGAGCTGTTTTTT.

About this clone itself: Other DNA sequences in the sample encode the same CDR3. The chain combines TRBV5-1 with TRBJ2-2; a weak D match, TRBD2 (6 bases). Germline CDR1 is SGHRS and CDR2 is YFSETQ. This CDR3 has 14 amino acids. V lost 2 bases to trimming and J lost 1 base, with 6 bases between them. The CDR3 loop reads CASSLAGNTGELFF. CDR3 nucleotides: TGCGCCAGCAGCTTAGCGGGGAACACCGGGGAGCTGTTTTTT.

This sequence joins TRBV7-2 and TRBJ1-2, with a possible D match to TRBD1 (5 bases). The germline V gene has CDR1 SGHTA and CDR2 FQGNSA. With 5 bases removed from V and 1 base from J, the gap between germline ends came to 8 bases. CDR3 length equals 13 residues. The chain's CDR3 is CASSTDSNYGYTF. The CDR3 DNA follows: TGTGCCAGCAGCACTGACAGTAACTATGGCTACACCTTC.

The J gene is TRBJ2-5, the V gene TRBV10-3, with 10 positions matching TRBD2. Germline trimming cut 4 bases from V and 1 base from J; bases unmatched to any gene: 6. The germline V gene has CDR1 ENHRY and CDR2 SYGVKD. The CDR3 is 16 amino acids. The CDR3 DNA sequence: TGTGCCATCAGTGCCGGTAGCGGGGGGTTCCAAGAGACCCAGTACTTC. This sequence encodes CAISAGSGGFQETQYF.

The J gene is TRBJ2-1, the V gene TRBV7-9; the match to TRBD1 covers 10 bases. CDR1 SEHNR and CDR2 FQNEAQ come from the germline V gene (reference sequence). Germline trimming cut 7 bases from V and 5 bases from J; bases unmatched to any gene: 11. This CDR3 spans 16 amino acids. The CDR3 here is CASTGLRDRGNNEQFF. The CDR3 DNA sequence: TGTGCCAGCACCGGCCTCCGGGACAGGGGAAACAATGAGCAGTTCTTC. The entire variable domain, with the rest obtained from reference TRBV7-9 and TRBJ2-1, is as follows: DTGVSQNPRHKITKRGQNVTFRCDPISEHNRLYWYRQTLGQGPEFLTYFQNEAQLEKSRLLSDRFSAERPKGSFSTLEIQRTEQGDSAMYLCASTGLRDRGNNEQFFGPGTRLTVL.

The DNA of the CDR3 is TGTGCCAGCGGCGGACTAGCGGGGAACAATGAGCAGTTCTTC. It translates to CASGGLAGNNEQFF. The rearrangement links TRBV27 to TRBJ2-1; 12 bases match TRBD2. The CDR3 is 14 residues long. Germline-derived CDR1 and CDR2 are MNHEY and SMNVEV (reference sequence). V gave up 8 bases and J gave up 5 bases; unmatched junction bases: 4.

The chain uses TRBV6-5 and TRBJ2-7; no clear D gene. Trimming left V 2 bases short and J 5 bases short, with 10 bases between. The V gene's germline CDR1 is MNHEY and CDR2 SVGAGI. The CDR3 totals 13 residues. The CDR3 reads CASSYAWGDEQYF. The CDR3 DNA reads TGTGCCAGCAGTTACGCGTGGGGTGACGAGCAGTACTTC.

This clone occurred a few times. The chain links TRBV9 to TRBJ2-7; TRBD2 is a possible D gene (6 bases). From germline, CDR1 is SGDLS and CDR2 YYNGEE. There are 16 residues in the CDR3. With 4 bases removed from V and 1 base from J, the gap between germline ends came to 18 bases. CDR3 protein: CASSPTGPAGSYEQYF. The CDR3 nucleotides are TGTGCCAGCAGCCCAACCGGGCCCGCGGGGTCCTACGAGCAGTACTTC.

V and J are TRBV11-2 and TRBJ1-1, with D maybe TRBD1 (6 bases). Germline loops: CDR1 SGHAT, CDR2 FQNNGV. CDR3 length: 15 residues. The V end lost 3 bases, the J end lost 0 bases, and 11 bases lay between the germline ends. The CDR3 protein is CASSFQGNLNTEAFF. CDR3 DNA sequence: TGTGCCAGCAGCTTCCAGGGGAACCTGAACACTGAAGCTTTCTTT.

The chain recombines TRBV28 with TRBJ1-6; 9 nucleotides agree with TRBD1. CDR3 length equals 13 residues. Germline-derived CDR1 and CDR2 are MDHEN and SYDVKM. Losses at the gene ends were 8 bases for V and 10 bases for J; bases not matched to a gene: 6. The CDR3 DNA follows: TGTGCCAGCGGGACAGGGCTAGGCTCACCCCTCCACTTT. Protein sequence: CASGTGLGSPLHF.